The T cell receptor (beta chain) under discussion was sequenced for a study of esophageal squamous cell carcinoma under preoperative chemotherapy. In the case of this clonotype: The junction departs from germline at one end; a sequencing error may be responsible.

TCRdb re-called the PCR reads with MiXCR, one entry per CDR3 protein. This table holds 34,000 or so distinct CDR3 sequences, approximately 51% found once. Noted time point: after preoperative PTX-NDP chemotherapy. This sample was taken from a patient given preoperative chemotherapy. This clonotype was obtained from a human donor with esophageal squamous cell carcinoma. The donor label of this sample is uncertain.

CDR3 coding DNA: TGTGCGGGCAGAGGGGGGACGGACACAGATACCCAGTATTTT. This encodes CAGRGGTDTDTQYF. This sequence joins TRBV12-3 or TRBV12-4 and TRBJ2-3; D may correspond to TRBD1 or TRBD2 (6 bases each). This CDR3 is 14 amino acids long.